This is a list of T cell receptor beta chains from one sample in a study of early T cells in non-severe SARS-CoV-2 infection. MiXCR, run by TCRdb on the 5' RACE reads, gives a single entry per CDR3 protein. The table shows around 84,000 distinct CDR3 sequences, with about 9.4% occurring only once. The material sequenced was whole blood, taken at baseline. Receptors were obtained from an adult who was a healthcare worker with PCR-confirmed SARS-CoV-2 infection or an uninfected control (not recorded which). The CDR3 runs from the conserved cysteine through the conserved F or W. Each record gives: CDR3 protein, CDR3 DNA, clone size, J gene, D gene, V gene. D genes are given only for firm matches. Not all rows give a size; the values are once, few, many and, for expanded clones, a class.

CASSYSTLGLATPIGQYQETQYF | TGTGCCAGCAGTTACTCGACGCTGGGACTAGCGACCCCCATTGGGCAGTACCAAGAGACCCAGTACTTC | NA | TRBJ2-5 | TRBD2 | TRBV6-6
CASSLWGYADTQYF | TGTGCCAGCAGCTTGTGGGGGTACGCAGATACGCAGTATTTT | few | TRBJ2-3 | NA | TRBV5-6
CASSPGQGYSPLHF | TGTGCCAGCAGCCCTGGACAGGGGTATTCACCCCTCCACTTT | many | TRBJ1-6 | TRBD1 | TRBV7-9
CSAPGGGANVLTF | TGCAGTGCTCCCGGCGGTGGGGCCAACGTCCTGACTTTC | many | TRBJ2-6 | NA | TRBV20-1
CASSYLGQGGSGTEAFF | TGTGCCAGCAGTTACTTGGGACAGGGGGGCTCGGGCACTGAAGCTTTCTTT | few | TRBJ1-1 | TRBD1 | TRBV6-5
CSAQDRPWGYTF | TGCAGTGCACAGGACAGGCCTTGGGGCTACACCTTC | NA | TRBJ1-2 | TRBD1 | TRBV20-1
CSARDQSSTGEQYF | TGCAGTGCTAGAGATCAGTCCTCCACTGGGGAGCAGTACTTC | many | TRBJ2-7 | NA | TRBV20-1
CASSLYGRNTEAFF | TGTGCCAGCAGCTTGTACGGTAGGAACACTGAAGCTTTCTTT | NA | TRBJ1-1 | NA | TRBV5-5
CASGPGTRTYEQYF | TGTGCCAGCGGCCCCGGGACTAGGACCTACGAGCAGTACTTC | few | TRBJ2-7 | TRBD2 | TRBV12-3/TRBV12-4
CASSSSGSAGQDTQYF | TGTGCCAGCAGCTCAAGCGGGAGCGCCGGACAAGATACGCAGTATTTT | many | TRBJ2-3 | TRBD2 | TRBV6-1
CASSLGGRSYNEQFF | TGTGCCAGCAGTTTAGGCGGGAGGTCCTACAATGAGCAGTTCTTC | NA | TRBJ2-1 | TRBD2 | TRBV27
CASSLLRQVDTEAFF | TGTGCCAGCAGCCTATTGAGACAGGTTGACACTGAAGCTTTCTTT | few | TRBJ1-1 | NA | TRBV14
CASSFQLDPNNSPLHF | TGTGCCAGCAGCTTTCAGTTGGACCCCAACAATTCACCCCTCCACTTT | few | TRBJ1-6 | NA | TRBV7-8
CASMPWGISTGELFF | TGTGCCAGCATGCCGTGGGGCATTAGCACCGGGGAGCTGTTTTTT | once | TRBJ2-2 | NA | TRBV7-3
CSVRVNSYNEQFF | TGCAGCGTACGGGTGAACTCCTACAATGAGCAGTTCTTC | NA | TRBJ2-1 | NA | TRBV29-1
CASSPRTRLAGVYEQFF | TGTGCCAGCAGCCCCCGAACCCGACTAGCGGGAGTCTATGAGCAGTTCTTC | many | TRBJ2-1 | TRBD2 | TRBV4-2
CASSFAADSHEQYF | TGTGCCAGCAGCTTTGCCGCGGACTCCCACGAGCAGTACTTC | few | TRBJ2-7 | NA | TRBV7-2
CSASLGEWLDGELFF | TGCAGTGCTAGTCTGGGGGAGTGGCTCGACGGGGAGCTGTTTTTT | few | TRBJ2-2 | NA | TRBV20-1
CASSLVKDTQYF | TGCGCCAGCAGCTTGGTGAAGGATACGCAGTATTTT | NA | TRBJ2-3 | NA | TRBV5-1
CSAAGLAGRSPDEQFF | TGCAGTGCTGCCGGACTAGCGGGAAGGTCGCCCGATGAGCAGTTCTTC | few | TRBJ2-1 | TRBD2 | TRBV20-1
CASSLEAQSNEQFF | TGTGCCAGCAGCCTAGAGGCCCAATCCAATGAGCAGTTCTTC | NA | TRBJ2-1 | NA | TRBV7-3
CASSQDYRDNEQYF | TGTGCCAGCAGCCAAGACTACAGGGACAACGAGCAGTACTTC | NA | TRBJ2-7 | NA | TRBV3-1
CASSPSGAGANVLTF | TGTGCCAGCTCACCCTCAGGAGCGGGGGCCAACGTCCTGACTTTC | few | TRBJ2-6 | NA | TRBV18
CSAWGTRDEQFF | TGCAGTGCATGGGGCACAAGGGATGAGCAGTTCTTC | NA | TRBJ2-1 | NA | TRBV20-1
CAISESAGGGTDTQYF | TGTGCCATCAGTGAGTCTGCGGGAGGGGGCACAGATACGCAGTATTTT | few | TRBJ2-3 | TRBD2 | TRBV10-3
CASSVGGEGEKLFF | TGTGCCAGCAGCGTTGGGGGCGAGGGTGAAAAACTGTTTTTT | NA | TRBJ1-4 | NA | TRBV9
CASSLISGRRNEQFF | TGTGCCAGCAGCTTAATTAGCGGGAGGCGGAATGAGCAGTTCTTC | NA | TRBJ2-1 | TRBD2 | TRBV11-2
CASSLLGQSVNTGELFF | TGTGCCAGCAGCTTATTGGGACAGAGCGTTAACACCGGGGAGCTGTTTTTT | many | TRBJ2-2 | TRBD1 | TRBV7-3
CASSLRPGGLSNEKLFF | TGTGCCAGCAGCCTACGGCCGGGGGGGCTATCTAATGAAAAACTGTTTTTT | NA | TRBJ1-4 | NA | TRBV14
CATSAASSADTQYF | TGTGCCACCAGTGCTGCATCAAGCGCAGATACGCAGTATTTT | many | TRBJ2-3 | NA | TRBV24-1
CASSAGYPTEAQHF | TGTGCCAGCAGTGCAGGGTACCCCACCGAAGCCCAGCATTTT | NA | TRBJ1-5 | NA | TRBV2